This T cell receptor beta chain was captured by sequencing in a study of OX40 agonist ivuxolimab in advanced cancers. Some clones are missing from TCRdb's copy, which holds only in-frame ones; the method was immunoSEQ multiplex PCR. The data hold around 80,000 clones, with about 90% observed a single time. Germline loops: CDR1 SNHLY, CDR2 FYNNEI. Trimming removed 4 bases from V and 3 bases from J, with 9 bases in between. The CDR3 sequence is 13 residues long. The receptor was derived from an adult with an advanced solid tumor such as melanoma, head and neck, liver or kidney cancer. Specimen: CD4+ or CD8+ T cells sorted from blood, collected in a trial of the OX40 agonist ivuxolimab. V and J are TRBV2 and TRBJ2-5, with D perhaps TRBD2 (6 bases). CDR3: CASSVWGEETQYF. The CDR3, as DNA: TGTGCCAGCAGTGTATGGGGGGAAGAGACCCAGTACTTC.